The clone carrying this T cell receptor (beta chain) was seen at least ten times. Individual TCR cDNA molecules each bore their own unique molecular identifier. TCRdb processed the 5' RACE reads anew with MiXCR; each CDR3 protein has one entry. The repertoire holds 25,000 to 35,000 distinct CDR3 sequences, 10% seen once, with approximately 26% in the top ten. The time point was: blood at routine non-recurrence follow-up after resection. Unsorted whole RNA samples from tumor, nontumor lung or frozen PBMC were sequenced. The data stem from a study of spatial heterogeneity in lung cancer. About the study: Samples were donated by 72 untreated early-stage non-small cell lung cancer patients. Detected beta-chain sequences consistently exceeded alpha-chain sequences.

V was trimmed by 4 bases and J by 2 bases, leaving 14 bases between them. Looked up from germline, CDR1 is DFQATT and CDR2 is SNEGSKA (reference sequence). This CDR3 spans 14 amino acids. The receptor was derived from a female donor with early-stage non-small cell lung cancer. V gene TRBV20-1 combines with J gene TRBJ2-5; no definite D call. The source was PBMCs, collected at follow-up. The chain's CDR3 is CSATTGTHQETQYF. The CDR3 DNA reads as TGCAGTGCTACCACCGGTACACATCAAGAGACCCAGTACTTC.